Shown below are 21 T cell receptor beta chains from a single sample sequenced in a study of human T cells and chemical hapten exposure. Regarding time point: pre-sensitization, week 0. Sample treatment: therapeutic diphenylcyclopropenone sensitization with weekly scalp DPC. Each CDR3 protein gets one entry after TCRdb re-called the RACE reads with MiXCR. The table shows 80,000 to 100,000 distinct CDR3 sequences, with 11% occurring only once. The sample consisted of whole blood, taken in connection with sensitization to the hapten diphenylcyclopropenone (DPC). These receptors all come from a woman aged 60-75 years with alopecia areata. Some clones in this sample may be carry-over from other donors' samples.

CDR3 sequence reads: CASSQGSGQNQPQHF. The CDR3, as DNA: TGTGCCAGCAGCCAAGGTTCGGGCCAAAATCAGCCCCAGCATTTT. The chain couples TRBV3-1 to TRBJ1-5; no clear D. The CDR3 sequence is 15 residues long. CDR1 and CDR2 from the germline V gene are LGHDT and YNNKEL (reference sequence). The V gene lost 1 base and the J gene lost 4 bases, with 11 bases spanning the gap. The full variable domain, completed using reference TRBV3-1 and TRBJ1-5, is DTAVSQTPKYLVTQMGNDKSIKCEQNLGHDTMYWYKQDSKKFLKIMFSYNNKELIINETVPNRFSPKSPDKAHLNLHINSLELGDSAVYFCASSQGSGQNQPQHFGDGTRLSIL.

This clonotype was seen ten or more times. V usage is TRBV21-1 and J usage is TRBJ1-3; the table's D call TRBD1 went unverified against the DNA. TRBV21-1 is flagged as a pseudogene. The CDR3 spans 17 residues. The CDR3 sequence: CASSKIEGQPSGNTIYF. The CDR3 nucleotides read TGTGCCAGCAGCAAAATAGAGGGACAGCCTTCTGGAAACACCATATATTTT.

The table lists this clonotype with many counts. The V and J genes are TRBV20-1 and TRBJ2-7; TRBD1 or TRBD2 may be the D gene (6 bases each). Looked up from germline, CDR1 is DFQATT and CDR2 is SNEGSKA (reference sequence). V was trimmed by 6 bases and J by 9 bases, leaving 18 bases between them. CDR3 length equals 12 residues. The CDR3 is CSAANTGAGQYF. The DNA of the CDR3 is TGCAGTGCCGCCAACACGGGGGCTGGGCAGTACTTC.

The table lists this clonotype with a few counts. The CDR3 here is CSARHTSGGAYEQYF. The DNA of the CDR3 is TGCAGTGCTAGACACACTAGCGGGGGAGCCTACGAGCAGTACTTC. This chain links TRBV20-1 with TRBJ2-7, with 11 nucleotides matching TRBD2. The germline V gene has CDR1 DFQATT and CDR2 SNEGSKA (reference sequence). V was clipped by 2 bases and J by 2 bases; unmatched bases: 5. The CDR3 spans 15 residues.

This clonotype has a handful of counts. The chain's CDR3 is CSASSATAYNEQFF. Written as DNA, the CDR3 is TGCAGTGCTAGTAGTGCTACAGCCTACAATGAGCAGTTCTTC. This chain links TRBV20-1 with TRBJ2-1; D unclear. CDR1 and CDR2 from the germline V gene are DFQATT and SNEGSKA (reference sequence). CDR3 length equals 14 residues. V lost 3 bases, J lost 2 bases, and 11 bases lay in between.

This clonotype was recorded many times. The chain recombines TRBV5-1 with TRBJ2-1; 11 bases align to TRBD2. CDR1 is SGHRS, CDR2 YFSETQ, per germline. V was pared by 6 bases and J by 6 bases, with 8 bases of the junction left unmatched. The CDR3 is 15 amino acids. For the CDR3, the DNA is TGCGCCAGCACCCTACTAGCGGGGGCCGTCAATGAGCAGTTCTTC. Its protein is CASTLLAGAVNEQFF.

V usage is TRBV20-1 and J usage is TRBJ2-7; no clear D. CDR3 length: 13 residues. Germline CDR1 and CDR2: DFQATT and SNEGSKA (reference sequence). The V and J ends lost 2 bases and 7 bases respectively, with 15 bases between them. The CDR3 loop reads CSARIPGSREQYF. The CDR3 DNA sequence: TGCAGTGCTAGAATCCCCGGGTCTCGGGAGCAGTACTTC.

This clonotype occurred a few times. This CDR3 reads CSARTVNTEAFF. CDR3 bases: TGCAGTGCTAGGACGGTGAACACTGAAGCTTTCTTT. The V and J genes are TRBV20-1 and TRBJ1-1; D unresolved. Trimming took off 3 bases at V and 0 bases at J, with 5 bases between the two ends. CDR3 length equals 12 residues. In germline, CDR1 is DFQATT, CDR2 SNEGSKA (reference sequence).

Points on this clonotype: It is likely a read error, because the conserved phenylalanine at the end of the CDR3 is missing. The rearrangement joins TRBV5-1 to TRBJ2-7; D perhaps matches TRBD2 (6 bases). Per germline, CDR1 SGHRS and CDR2 YFSETQ. The length of the CDR3 is 16 residues. V lost 3 bases and J 5 bases, leaving 21 bases between the germline ends. CDR3 region: CASSSEPHRLGDEQYS. In DNA form, the CDR3 reads TGCGCCAGCAGCTCCGAACCACACCGACTAGGCGACGAGCAGTACTCC.

This clonotype has a handful of counts. The rearrangement links TRBV7-9 to TRBJ2-3, with no clear D. Germline V gene data show CDR1 as SEHNR and CDR2 as FQNEAQ (reference sequence). The CDR3 length is 13 residues. Trimming removed 3 bases from V and 3 bases from J, with 7 bases in between. CDR3 sequence: CASSFVGTDTQYF. The CDR3 bases are TGTGCCAGCAGCTTTGTGGGTACAGATACGCAGTATTTT.

This sequence joins TRBV29-1 and TRBJ2-5; D could derive from TRBD1 or TRBD2 (6 bases each). The CDR3 is 13 residues long. Germline CDR1 is SQVTM and CDR2 is ANQGSEA. Between the trimmed V and J ends, which lost 5 bases and 3 bases, there was a span of 13 bases. The CDR3 sequence is CSVRGPEEETQYF. The CDR3 DNA follows: TGCAGCGTTCGGGGGCCGGAAGAAGAGACCCAGTACTTC.

This clonotype was detected a few times. The chain links TRBV29-1 to TRBJ2-5, with 7 bases lining up with TRBD2. This CDR3 comprises 12 residues. Looked up from germline, CDR1 is SQVTM and CDR2 is ANQGSEA. The V segment lost 5 bases and the J segment 13 bases; nucleotides outside the gene matches: 13. The CDR3 sequence is CSVFRWEGISYF. Here the CDR3 DNA reads TGCAGCGTTTTCCGCTGGGAGGGGATCTCGTACTTC.

In its sample, this clonotype was seen a few times. A junction end diverges from the germline sequence, so it may reflect a read error. The chain recombines TRBV7-9 with TRBJ2-3, with D perhaps being TRBD1 or TRBD2 (5 bases each). CDR1 and CDR2 (germline): SEHNR, FQNEAQ (reference sequence). The CDR3 contains 14 residues. The CDR3: CAGSQGDRTDTQYF. CDR3 DNA: TGTGCCGGCAGCCAAGGGGACCGAACAGATACGCAGTATTTT.

In the case of this clonotype: One base away lies a much larger clone, so this may be a sequencing read error. V gene TRBV24-1 combines with J gene TRBJ2-3, with 9 bases lining up with TRBD1. V shed 6 bases and J 1 base; nucleotides not matched to a gene: 7. The CDR3 contains 16 residues. Germline V lookup: CDR1 KGHDR, CDR2 SFDVKD. CDR3 residues: CATSTGTGLGTDTQYF. The CDR3 bases are TGTGCCACCAGTACCGGGACAGGGCTTGGCACAGATACGCAGTATTTT.

A word on this clonotype: One end of the junction is discordant with germline, which a read error may explain. The chain uses TRBV3-1 and TRBJ2-7, with 7 nucleotides matching TRBD1. There are 17 residues in the CDR3. Per germline, CDR1 LGHDT and CDR2 YNNKEL (reference sequence). The CDR3 sequence is CASSQEIGQVDSYEQYF. The DNA for the CDR3 is TGTGCCAGCAGTCAAGAAATTGGACAGGTTGACTCCTACGAGCAGTACTTC.

There are a few counts of this clonotype. This chain links TRBV6-5 with TRBJ2-5; 7 nucleotides match TRBD2. The CDR3 contains 14 residues. Germline values: CDR1 MNHEY, CDR2 SVGAGI. V was clipped by 5 bases and J by 1 base; unmatched bases: 4. CDR3 coding DNA: TGTGCCAGCAGTAGACTAGCCTCCCAAGAGACCCAGTACTTC. It codes for CASSRLASQETQYF.

This clonotype was found a few times. This rearrangement joins TRBV9 to TRBJ2-3; TRBD1 aligns across 10 bases. Germline CDR1 SGDLS, CDR2 YYNGEE. The CDR3 is made up of 16 amino acids. V shed 2 bases and J 4 bases; nucleotides not matched to a gene: 7. CDR3 DNA: TGTGCCAGCAGCGTGATGGGGACAGGGGAGGCAGATACGCAGTATTTT. Translated, it gives CASSVMGTGEADTQYF.

The chain joins TRBV29-1 to TRBJ1-1, with D perhaps matching TRBD1 (5 bases). There are 11 residues in the CDR3. The germline V gene has CDR1 SQVTM and CDR2 ANQGSEA. V dropped 4 bases and J dropped 3 bases, with 6 bases sitting between them. CDR3 in amino acids: CSVGTYTEAFF. Written as DNA, the CDR3 is TGCAGCGTTGGGACATACACTGAAGCTTTCTTT.

This clonotype was picked up many times. The rearrangement joins TRBV18 to TRBJ1-5; no clear D gene. The CDR3 extends over 15 amino acids. Trimming cost V 3 bases and J 0 bases, with 9 bases left between them. Germline V gives CDR1 KGHSH, CDR2 LQKENI. CDR3 residues: CASSPVSGSNQPQHF. CDR3 in DNA: TGTGCCAGCTCACCGGTTTCCGGTAGCAATCAGCCCCAGCATTTT.

This sequence joins TRBV11-2 and TRBJ2-3; maybe TRBD2 (5 bases). The germline gives CDR1 SGHAT, CDR2 FQNNGV. The V end was cut by 3 bases, the J end by 5 bases, with 15 bases between. The CDR3 contains 15 residues. For the CDR3, the DNA is TGTGCCAGCAGCTTCTTGGGTCAGAGCGGAGATACGCAGTATTTT. Its translation: CASSFLGQSGDTQYF.

This clonotype appeared many times. J is TRBJ1-2 and V is TRBV11-2; no definite D call. Germline-derived CDR1 and CDR2 are SGHAT and FQNNGV. The CDR3 runs to 14 residues. V lost 5 bases, J lost 0 bases, and 10 bases lay in between. In DNA, the CDR3 is TGTGCCAGCAGCGCCCGGACGGCTAACTATGGCTACACCTTC. Its protein product is CASSARTANYGYTF.